This T cell receptor beta chain was retrieved from a study of shared clonotypes between healthy human individuals. For sorted subsets, about 200 ng DNA per replicate equaled about 30,000 T cell genomes. Produced via immunoSEQ multiplex PCR; TCRdb's table is partial and in-frame only. Altogether 900,000 to 1,200,000 clones are present, approximately 80% being singletons, with the ten largest covering 0.61%. The trim removed 6 bases at V and 5 bases at J, leaving 11 bases unmatched. Looked up from germline, CDR1 is SNHLY and CDR2 is FYNNEI. The CDR3 is 16 residues long. V and J are TRBV2 and TRBJ2-1; 9 bases are a match to TRBD2. Sequenced input: memory CD4+ T cells from PBMCs. The subset: CD45RA-negative fraction. The receptor comes from a man aged 18 to 35 in good health. Some clones in this sample may be carry-over from other donors' samples. The CDR3 sequence is CASRWRPAGGHNEQFF. DNA for the CDR3: TGTGCCAGCAGATGGCGCCCAGCGGGAGGCCACAATGAGCAGTTCTTC. Full variable domain (outside the CDR3, taken from reference TRBV2 and TRBJ2-1): EPEVTQTPSHQVTQMGQEVILRCVPISNHLYFYWYRQILGQKVEFLVSFYNNEISEKSEIFDDQFSVERPDGSNFTLKIRSTKLEDSAMYFCASRWRPAGGHNEQFFGPGTRLTVL.